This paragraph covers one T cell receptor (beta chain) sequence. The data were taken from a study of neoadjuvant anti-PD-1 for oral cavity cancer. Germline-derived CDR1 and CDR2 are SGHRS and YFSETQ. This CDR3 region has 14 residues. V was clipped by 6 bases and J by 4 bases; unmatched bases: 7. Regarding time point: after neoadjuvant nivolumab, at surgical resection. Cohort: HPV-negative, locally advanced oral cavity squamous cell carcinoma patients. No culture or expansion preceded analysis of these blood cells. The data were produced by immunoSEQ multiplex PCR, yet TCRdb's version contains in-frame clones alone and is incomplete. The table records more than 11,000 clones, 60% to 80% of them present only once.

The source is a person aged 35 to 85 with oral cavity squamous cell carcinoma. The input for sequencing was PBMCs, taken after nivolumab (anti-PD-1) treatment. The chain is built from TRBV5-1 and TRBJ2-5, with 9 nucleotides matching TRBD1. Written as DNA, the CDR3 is TGCGCCAGCACCACAGGGGGCGGTCGAGAGACCCAGTACTTC. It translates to CASTTGGGRETQYF. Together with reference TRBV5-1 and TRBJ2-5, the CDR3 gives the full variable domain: KAGVTQTPRYLIKTRGQQVTLSCSPISGHRSVSWYQQTPGQGLQFLFEYFSETQRNKGNFPGRFSGRQFSNSRSEMNVSTLELGDSALYLCASTTGGGRETQYFGPGTRLLVL.